A selection of T cell receptor beta chains follows, all from one sample in a study of human T cells and chemical hapten exposure. One entry per CDR3 protein results from TCRdb running MiXCR on the RACE reads. Of 370,000 or so distinct CDR3 sequences listed, nearly 5% are singletons. Here the sequenced sample was whole blood, taken in connection with sensitization to the hapten diphenylcyclopropenone (DPC). The receptors derive from a woman between 50 and 59 years old with alopecia areata. Some clones in this sample may be carry-over from other donors' samples. CDR3s leave out the opening cysteine and the closing phenylalanine or tryptophan. D genes are given only for firm matches.

V gene: TRBV5-4; D gene: NA; CDR3 protein: ASSRPGLSYEQY
V gene: TRBV28; D gene: TRBD1; CDR3 protein: ASGTGGAGANVLT
V gene: TRBV3-1; D gene: TRBD1; CDR3 protein: ASSFRQGLEKLF
V gene: TRBV6-5; D gene: TRBD2; CDR3 protein: ASSYLSPGASGKAQNEQF
V gene: TRBV20-1; D gene: NA; CDR3 protein: STRDQTAGGGSEAF
V gene: TRBV20-1; D gene: NA; CDR3 protein: SAISEGFGDQPQH
V gene: TRBV2; D gene: NA; CDR3 protein: ASSDQSYEQY
V gene: TRBV7-2; D gene: NA; CDR3 protein: ASSLGPLLAKNIQY
V gene: TRBV6-1; D gene: NA; CDR3 protein: AAGQDTQY
V gene: TRBV6-5; D gene: NA; CDR3 protein: ASSSNDPYQEQY
V gene: TRBV29-1; D gene: TRBD2; CDR3 protein: SVGSGGLVTQY
V gene: TRBV12-3/TRBV12-4; D gene: NA; CDR3 protein: ASRRQASPLH
V gene: TRBV5-1; D gene: NA; CDR3 protein: ASSLGGRPEAF
V gene: TRBV5-1; D gene: TRBD1; CDR3 protein: ASSLGQGASTEAF
V gene: TRBV5-1; D gene: NA; CDR3 protein: ASSLVAGYPYEQY
V gene: TRBV15; D gene: TRBD2; CDR3 protein: ATSREASGKYEQY
V gene: TRBV15; D gene: NA; CDR3 protein: ATSRGGNYGYT
V gene: TRBV12-3/TRBV12-4; D gene: NA; CDR3 protein: ASSFVGGQGYEQY
V gene: TRBV20-1; D gene: NA; CDR3 protein: SAPRTNHPSYEQY
V gene: TRBV14; D gene: NA; CDR3 protein: ASSHLTTSTDTQY
V gene: TRBV7-2; D gene: NA; CDR3 protein: ASSLIAGVIGKNTEAF
V gene: TRBV6-1; D gene: TRBD1; CDR3 protein: ASTWDRANTGELF
V gene: TRBV2; D gene: NA; CDR3 protein: ASSDNPAWNEQF
V gene: TRBV5-1; D gene: NA; CDR3 protein: ASSLAGNSGANVLT
V gene: TRBV7-9; D gene: NA; CDR3 protein: ASSARDTYEQY
V gene: TRBV5-6; D gene: NA; CDR3 protein: ASSLDSFWSPLH
V gene: TRBV21-1; D gene: NA; CDR3 protein: ASSKSVSGTGNQPQH
V gene: TRBV5-1; D gene: TRBD2; CDR3 protein: ASSLDLAGITDTQY
V gene: TRBV4-1; D gene: TRBD2; CDR3 protein: ASSPWGKRGGTSYEQY
V gene: TRBV18; D gene: TRBD2; CDR3 protein: ASSPGTSDVGTQY
V gene: TRBV27; D gene: NA; CDR3 protein: ASSSSWGPDTQY
V gene: TRBV6-5; D gene: TRBD1; CDR3 protein: ASSLPDRAYTQY
V gene: TRBV12-3/TRBV12-4; D gene: NA; CDR3 protein: ASSLALRDDSPPQH
V gene: TRBV6-2/TRBV6-3; D gene: NA; CDR3 protein: ASSYSSHRTY
V gene: TRBV11-2; D gene: TRBD1; CDR3 protein: ASNHLRAGGTDTQY
V gene: TRBV28; D gene: NA; CDR3 protein: ATRTGFSGNTIY
V gene: TRBV12-3/TRBV12-4; D gene: NA; CDR3 protein: ASSLLLRNTEAF
V gene: TRBV5-1; D gene: TRBD1; CDR3 protein: ASSAVGTGGEQY
V gene: TRBV6-5; D gene: NA; CDR3 protein: ASNPRGVADGYT
V gene: TRBV6-2/TRBV6-3; D gene: NA; CDR3 protein: ASSYPQATGPNEQF
V gene: TRBV6-6; D gene: NA; CDR3 protein: ASKSGEQY
V gene: TRBV2; D gene: TRBD1; CDR3 protein: ATSRGTGGDEQF
V gene: TRBV6-2/TRBV6-3; D gene: TRBD2; CDR3 protein: ASSYGRENEQF
V gene: TRBV6-5; D gene: NA; CDR3 protein: ASSYSLQVEAF
V gene: TRBV29-1; D gene: TRBD1; CDR3 protein: SVGTGLRGYT
V gene: TRBV19; D gene: TRBD1; CDR3 protein: ATDRGGILGNGYT
V gene: TRBV24-1; D gene: NA; CDR3 protein: ATSEAGYGYT
V gene: TRBV18; D gene: NA; CDR3 protein: ASSRADSSYNEQF
V gene: TRBV29-1; D gene: TRBD2; CDR3 protein: SVEDRRGPSGSNTQY
V gene: TRBV12-3/TRBV12-4; D gene: NA; CDR3 protein: ASSFDGDTEAF
V gene: TRBV27; D gene: NA; CDR3 protein: ASSFRGVDTEAF
V gene: TRBV20-1; D gene: NA; CDR3 protein: SASKGPNQPQH